These 17 T cell receptor beta chains came from one sample sequenced in a study of PD-1 blockade in classical Hodgkin lymphoma. Time point meaning: cycle 4 day 1 (C4D1), after five to seven weeks of nivolumab. Relapses following autologous stem cell transplantation were seen in all patients, with brentuximab vedotin exposure varying. Profiling relied on immunoSEQ multiplex PCR, and the TCRdb table lists in-frame clones only, not all of them. Of some 86,000 clones detected, roughly nine tenths appear once; the ten largest clones hold 2.5% to 3.5%. The starting material was peripheral blood mononuclear cells (PBMCs), obtained before the fourth cycle of nivolumab. Receptors originate from a human donor with classical Hodgkin lymphoma.

V and J are TRBV11-2 and TRBJ1-5; 8 bases agree with TRBD1. CDR1 is SGHAT, CDR2 FQNNGV, per germline. Trimming took 4 bases from V and 0 from J; bases not matched to a gene: 5. The CDR3 spans 16 residues. The CDR3 coding sequence is TGTGCCAGCAGCTCCCCAGGGGGCAATAGCAATCAGCCCCAGCATTTT. It is translated as CASSSPGGNSNQPQHF. Full variable domain (missing parts from reference TRBV11-2 and TRBJ1-5): EAGVAQSPRYKIIEKRQSVAFWCNPISGHATLYWYQQILGQGPKLLIQFQNNGVVDDSQLPKDRFSAERLKGVDSTLKIQPAKLEDSAVYLCASSSPGGNSNQPQHFGDGTRLSIL.

This rearrangement joins TRBV5-1 to TRBJ2-2; D call uncertain. The CDR3 length is 16 residues. Trimming left V 0 bases short and J 4 bases short, with 13 bases between. Germline CDR1 reads SGHRS; CDR2 reads YFSETQ. Here the CDR3 DNA reads TGCGCCAGCAGCTTGGAGGGCATTCACCTCACCGGGGAGCTGTTTTTT. Protein: CASSLEGIHLTGELFF. The whole variable domain, remainder taken from reference TRBV5-1 and TRBJ2-2, is KAGVTQTPRYLIKTRGQQVTLSCSPISGHRSVSWYQQTPGQGLQFLFEYFSETQRNKGNFPGRFSGRQFSNSRSEMNVSTLELGDSALYLCASSLEGIHLTGELFFGEGSRLTVL.

This chain connects TRBV7-6 to TRBJ2-7; D remains unclear. The V gene's germline CDR1 is SGHVS and CDR2 FNYEAQ. The length of the CDR3 is 15 residues. Trimming cost V 1 base and J 2 bases, with 12 bases left between them. The CDR3 reads CASSLEGRLTYEQYF. The CDR3, as DNA: TGTGCCAGCAGCTTAGAAGGTCGGCTTACCTACGAGCAGTACTTC.

This chain uses TRBV7-9 with TRBJ1-1, with D uncertain. Germline lookup yields CDR1 SEHNR and CDR2 FQNEAQ (reference sequence). The CDR3 totals 12 residues. Between the trimmed V and J ends, which lost 5 bases and 5 bases, there was a span of 9 bases. The CDR3, as DNA: TGTGCCAGCAGCAACAGTAAGACTGAAGCTTTCTTT. It is translated as CASSNSKTEAFF.

Worth noting for this clone: The same CDR3 is also encoded by other DNA sequences in this sample. This chain links TRBV9 with TRBJ2-1; D perhaps matches TRBD1 (5 bases). This CDR3 region has 15 residues. Germline V CDR1 and CDR2: SGDLS, YYNGEE. Trimming cost V 2 bases and J 0 bases, with 9 bases left between them. The CDR3 protein is CASSVEGVSYNEQFF. DNA of the CDR3: TGTGCCAGCAGCGTGGAAGGGGTCTCCTACAATGAGCAGTTCTTC. The full variable domain, with the rest looked up from reference TRBV9 and TRBJ2-1, is DSGVTQTPKHLITATGQRVTLRCSPRSGDLSVYWYQQSLDQGLQFLIQYYNGEERAKGNILERFSAQQFPDLHSELNLSSLELGDSALYFCASSVEGVSYNEQFFGPGTRLTVL.

The chain employs TRBV19 and TRBJ1-5; 7 nucleotides align to TRBD1. V trimming: 7 bases; J trimming: 2 bases; junction bases outside the gene matches: 8. The germline gives CDR1 LNHDA, CDR2 SQIVND (reference sequence). This CDR3 is 15 amino acids long. The CDR3 coding sequence is TGTGCCAGTACCTTAACAGGGGATGGCAATCAGCCCCAGCATTTT. Protein sequence: CASTLTGDGNQPQHF.

In this sample, this clone turned up once. J is TRBJ2-2 and V is TRBV5-1; D call uncertain. The CDR3 is made up of 14 amino acids. CDR1 is SGHRS and CDR2 is YFSETQ in the germline V gene. V lost 0 bases, J lost 5 bases, and 8 bases lay in between. In nucleotides, the CDR3 is TGCGCCAGCAGCTTGGTAATCGATACCGGGGAGCTGTTTTTT. This encodes CASSLVIDTGELFF.

The rearrangement links TRBV6-5 to TRBJ1-6, with 7 nucleotides matching TRBD1. Germline values: CDR1 MNHEY, CDR2 SVGAGI. The CDR3 spans 14 residues. Trimming at V came to 8 bases and at J to 7 bases, leaving 8 bases not matched to a gene. As DNA, the CDR3 is TGTGCCAGCCACTCGGGACAGATGAATTCACCCCTCCACTTT. Amino acid sequence: CASHSGQMNSPLHF.

The chain couples TRBV5-4 to TRBJ1-2; maybe TRBD1 (6 bases). This CDR3 has 15 residues. Per germline, CDR1 SGHNT and CDR2 YYREEE (reference sequence). V was shortened by 0 bases and J by 4 bases, with 13 bases between the two germline ends. The CDR3 spells CASSLAGAGSYGYTF. In DNA form, the CDR3 reads TGTGCCAGCAGCTTGGCGGGGGCAGGGAGCTATGGCTACACCTTC.

This rearrangement joins TRBV7-9 to TRBJ1-2; a weak D match, TRBD1 (5 bases). V was trimmed by 10 bases and J by 5 bases, leaving 11 bases between them. Germline V gene sequence: CDR1 SEHNR, CDR2 FQNEAQ (reference sequence). This CDR3 region has 11 residues. CDR3 nucleotide sequence: TGTGCCACCGAGACAGAATATGGCTACACCTTC. It yields the protein CATETEYGYTF.

DNA for the CDR3: TGTGCCAGCTCACCACAGGGCGCAGATACGCAGTATTTT. Encoded protein: CASSPQGADTQYF. This chain uses TRBV18 with TRBJ2-3; no firm D call. The V and J ends lost 1 base and 4 bases respectively, with 6 bases between them. The CDR3 has 13 residues. CDR1 KGHSH and CDR2 LQKENI come from the germline V gene.

The chain has TRBV7-3 and TRBJ2-1; TRBD1 aligns across 10 bases. CDR3 length: 16 residues. V dropped 2 bases and J dropped 3; count of bases not matched to a gene: 4. Germline assignment: CDR1 SGHTA and CDR2 FQGTGA. CDR3 sequence: CASSLGGTGVYNEQFF. As DNA, the CDR3 is TGTGCCAGCAGCTTAGGGGGGACAGGGGTCTACAATGAGCAGTTCTTC.

The chain carries TRBV6-6 and TRBJ2-5; a weak D match, TRBD1 (5 bases). The CDR3 is 16 residues long. From germline, CDR1 is MNHNY and CDR2 SVGAGI (reference sequence). V was cut by 6 bases and J by 2 bases, with 19 bases left in between. DNA for the CDR3: TGTGCCAGCAGCCTATCAGGGCTCCTACCTCAAGAGACCCAGTACTTC. Protein product: CASSLSGLLPQETQYF.

This clone was observed a single time. This sequence joins TRBV5-1 and TRBJ2-7, with 12 bases lining up with TRBD2. The germline V gene has CDR1 SGHRS and CDR2 YFSETQ. The junction had 4 bases not matched to a gene; V was cut back by 0 bases and J by 0 bases. The CDR3 has 17 residues. The CDR3 loop reads CASSLALAGGISYEQYF. In nucleotides, the CDR3 is TGCGCCAGCAGCTTGGCCCTAGCGGGGGGGATCTCCTACGAGCAGTACTTC.

J is TRBJ1-2 and V is TRBV30, with 9 bases identical to TRBD1. The V and J ends lost 4 bases and 3 bases, in that order; junction bases with no gene match: 3. CDR3 length equals 13 residues. From germline, CDR1 is GTSNPN and CDR2 SVGIG (reference sequence). CDR3 amino acids: CAWTWTGDYGYTF. CDR3 DNA sequence: TGTGCCTGGACCTGGACAGGGGACTATGGCTACACCTTC.

This chain connects TRBV30 to TRBJ2-7; no clear D gene. The CDR3 runs to 13 residues. With 0 bases removed from V and 3 bases from J, the gap between germline ends came to 9 bases. CDR1 is GTSNPN, CDR2 SVGIG, per germline (reference sequence). CDR3 coding DNA: TGTGCCTGGAGTGTCCCGGGTGTCTACGAGCAGTACTTC. Its translation is CAWSVPGVYEQYF.

This chain links TRBV28 with TRBJ2-7, with 7 bases that match TRBD2. The CDR3 has 14 amino acids. V lost 3 bases and J lost 3; bases outside the gene matches: 5. CDR1 and CDR2 from the germline V gene are MDHEN and SYDVKM. The CDR3 protein is CASSFYRGGYEQYF. CDR3 in DNA: TGTGCCAGCAGTTTTTATCGCGGGGGCTACGAGCAGTACTTC.